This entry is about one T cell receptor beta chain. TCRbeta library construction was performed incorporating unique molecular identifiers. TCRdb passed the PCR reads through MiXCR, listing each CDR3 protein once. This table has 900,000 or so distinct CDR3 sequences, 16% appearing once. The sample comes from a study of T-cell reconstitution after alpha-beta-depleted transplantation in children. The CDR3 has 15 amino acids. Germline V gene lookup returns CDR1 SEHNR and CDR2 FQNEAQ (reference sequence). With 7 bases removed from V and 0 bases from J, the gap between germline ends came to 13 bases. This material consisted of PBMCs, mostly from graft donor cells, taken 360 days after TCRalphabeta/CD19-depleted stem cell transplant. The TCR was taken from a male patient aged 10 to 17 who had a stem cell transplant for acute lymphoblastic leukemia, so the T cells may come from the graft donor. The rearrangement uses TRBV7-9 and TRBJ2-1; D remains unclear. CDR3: CASNILRSSYNEQFF. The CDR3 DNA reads TGTGCCAGCAACATCCTTCGGAGCTCCTACAATGAGCAGTTCTTC. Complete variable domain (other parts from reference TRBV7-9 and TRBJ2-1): DTGVSQNPRHKITKRGQNVTFRCDPISEHNRLYWYRQTLGQGPEFLTYFQNEAQLEKSRLLSDRFSAERPKGSFSTLEIQRTEQGDSAMYLCASNILRSSYNEQFFGPGTRLTVL.